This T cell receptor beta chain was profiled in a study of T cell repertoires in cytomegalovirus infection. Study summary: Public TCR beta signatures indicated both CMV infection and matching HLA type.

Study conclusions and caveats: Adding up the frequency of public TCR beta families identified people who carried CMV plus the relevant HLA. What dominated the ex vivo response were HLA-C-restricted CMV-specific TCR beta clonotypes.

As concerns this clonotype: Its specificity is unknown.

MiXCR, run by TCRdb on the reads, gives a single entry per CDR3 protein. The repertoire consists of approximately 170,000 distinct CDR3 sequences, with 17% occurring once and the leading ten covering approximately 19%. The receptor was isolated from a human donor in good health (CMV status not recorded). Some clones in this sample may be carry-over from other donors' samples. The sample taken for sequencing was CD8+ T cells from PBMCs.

This chain's CDR3 is CASSLVSFSREAFF. The CDR3, as DNA: TGTGCCAGCAGCTTAGTTTCTTTTAGCCGCGAAGCTTTCTTT. The chain has TRBV11-2 and TRBJ1-1, with unresolved D. Germline values: CDR1 SGHAT, CDR2 FQNNGV. This CDR3 has 14 amino acids. V was cut by 1 base and J by 8 bases, with 14 bases left in between. The complete variable domain, with remaining parts taken from reference TRBV11-2 and TRBJ1-1, reads EAGVAQSPRYKIIEKRQSVAFWCNPISGHATLYWYQQILGQGPKLLIQFQNNGVVDDSQLPKDRFSAERLKGVDSTLKIQPAKLEDSAVYLCASSLVSFSREAFFGQGTRLTVV.